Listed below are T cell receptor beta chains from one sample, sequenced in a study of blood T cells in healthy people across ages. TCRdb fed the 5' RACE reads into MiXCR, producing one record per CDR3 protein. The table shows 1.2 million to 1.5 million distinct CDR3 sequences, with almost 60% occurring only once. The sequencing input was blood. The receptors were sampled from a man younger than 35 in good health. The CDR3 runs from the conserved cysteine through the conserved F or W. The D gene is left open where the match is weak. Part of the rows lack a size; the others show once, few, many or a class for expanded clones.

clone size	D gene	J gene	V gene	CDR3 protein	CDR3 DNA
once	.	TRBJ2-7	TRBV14	CASSETGTPTYEQYF	TGTGCCAGCAGTGAAACCGGGACACCAACCTACGAGCAGTACTTC
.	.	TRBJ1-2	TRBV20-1	CSARPLESSGNGYTF	TGCAGTGCTAGGCCCCTTGAGAGCAGCGGGAATGGCTACACCTTC
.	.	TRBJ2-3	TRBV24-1	CATSDTRQPTDTQYF	TGTGCCACCAGTGATACCCGACAGCCTACAGATACGCAGTATTTT
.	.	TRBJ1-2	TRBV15	CATSRDLEGSYGYTF	TGTGCCACCAGCAGAGATCTGGAGGGAAGCTATGGCTACACCTTC
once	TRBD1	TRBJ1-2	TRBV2	CASKSETGSYGYTF	TGTGCCAGCAAGAGCGAGACAGGGTCATATGGCTACACCTTC
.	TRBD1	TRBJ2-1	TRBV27	CASSTRDRGSNEQFF	TGTGCCAGCAGTACCAGGGACAGGGGATCTAATGAGCAGTTCTTC
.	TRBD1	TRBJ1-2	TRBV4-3	CASSQDSGTGNGHTF	TGCGCCAGCAGCCAAGATTCCGGGACAGGGAATGGCCACACCTTC
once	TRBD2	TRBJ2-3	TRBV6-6	CASSYSREREWDTQYF	TGTGCCAGCAGTTACTCGAGGGAGCGGGAGTGGGATACGCAGTATTTT
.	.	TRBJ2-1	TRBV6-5	CASNLGYEQFF	TGTGCCAGCAACCTAGGTTATGAGCAGTTCTTC
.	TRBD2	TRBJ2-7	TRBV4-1	CASSQEEPSGGAYEQYF	TGCGCCAGCAGCCAGGAGGAACCAAGCGGGGGGGCCTACGAGCAGTACTTC
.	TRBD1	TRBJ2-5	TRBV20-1	CSAGDRGQETQYF	TGCAGTGCGGGTGACAGGGGACAAGAGACCCAGTACTTC
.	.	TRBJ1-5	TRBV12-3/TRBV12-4	CASSSPPRVRGNQPQHF	TGTGCCAGCAGTTCTCCCCCCAGGGTACGAGGCAATCAGCCCCAGCATTTT
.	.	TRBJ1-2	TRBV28	CASSSRTDYGYTF	TGTGCCAGCAGTTCCAGGACGGACTATGGCTACACCTTC
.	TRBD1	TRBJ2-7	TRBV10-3	CAISPGQDIYEQYF	TGTGCCATCAGCCCAGGACAGGACATCTACGAGCAGTACTTC
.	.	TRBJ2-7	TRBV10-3	CASHNGGTLQYF	TGTGCCTCCCATAACGGGGGTACATTGCAGTACTTC
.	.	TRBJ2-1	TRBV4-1	CASRRLYSSYNEQFF	TGCGCCAGCAGGCGACTCTACAGCTCCTACAATGAGCAGTTCTTC
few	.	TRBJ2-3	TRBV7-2	CASSPRPISVDTQYF	TGTGCCAGCAGCCCTCGGCCGATCTCAGTGGATACGCAGTATTTT
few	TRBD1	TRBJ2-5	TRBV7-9	CASSPARDRDQETQYF	TGTGCCAGCAGCCCAGCCCGGGACAGGGACCAAGAGACCCAGTACTTC
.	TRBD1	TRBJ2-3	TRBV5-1	CASSPGTDLGDTQYF	TGCGCCAGCAGCCCTGGGACAGACCTTGGGGATACGCAGTATTTT
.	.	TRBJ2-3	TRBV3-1	CASSQPSDTQYF	TGTGCCAGCAGCCAACCATCCGATACGCAGTATTTT
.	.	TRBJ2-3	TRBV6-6	CASSIAQSTDTQYF	TGTGCCAGCAGCATAGCCCAAAGCACAGATACGCAGTATTTT
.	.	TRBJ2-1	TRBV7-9	CASSVLNVGAEQFF	TGTGCCAGCAGCGTCTTAAACGTAGGAGCTGAGCAGTTCTTC
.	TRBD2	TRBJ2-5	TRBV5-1	CASTEGLGAQETQYF	TGCGCCAGCACTGAAGGACTAGGCGCACAAGAGACCCAGTACTTC
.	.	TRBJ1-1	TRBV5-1	CASSLAGSHMNTEAFF	TGCGCCAGCAGCTTGGCCGGGTCTCACATGAACACTGAAGCTTTCTTT
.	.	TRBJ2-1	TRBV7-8	CASTLDRLMNNEQFF	TGTGCCAGCACCCTAGACAGACTCATGAACAATGAGCAGTTCTTC
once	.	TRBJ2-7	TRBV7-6	CASSLVFRENTEQYF	TGTGCCAGCAGCTTAGTATTCAGGGAAAACACCGAGCAGTACTTC
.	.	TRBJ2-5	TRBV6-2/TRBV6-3	CASRRRQTQYF	TGTGCCAGCAGGCGACGTCAGACCCAGTACTTC
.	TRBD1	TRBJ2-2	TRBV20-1	CSARDPPGQALNTGELFF	TGCAGTGCTAGAGATCCCCCGGGACAGGCCTTGAACACCGGGGAGCTGTTTTTT
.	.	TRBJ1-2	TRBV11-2	CASSLPVNYGYTF	TGTGCCAGCAGCTTACCCGTTAACTATGGCTACACCTTC
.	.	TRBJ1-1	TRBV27	CASSLLGDMNTEAFF	TGTGCCAGCAGTTTACTCGGGGATATGAACACTGAAGCTTTCTTT
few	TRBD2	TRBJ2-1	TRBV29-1	CSVDVSGVYNEQFF	TGCAGCGTTGATGTTAGCGGGGTCTACAATGAGCAGTTCTTC
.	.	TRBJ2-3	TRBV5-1	CASRRYPGASTDTQYF	TGCGCCAGCAGAAGGTACCCGGGGGCCAGCACAGATACGCAGTATTTT
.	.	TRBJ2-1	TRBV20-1	CSATKDLYNEQFF	TGCAGTGCAACTAAAGACCTATACAATGAGCAGTTCTTC
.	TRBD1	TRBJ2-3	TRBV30	CAFSMDRYTDTQYF	TGTGCCTTTTCTATGGACAGGTACACAGATACGCAGTATTTT
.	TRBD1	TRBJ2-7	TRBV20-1	CRAGQGSAYEQYF	TGCAGGGCAGGACAGGGTAGTGCCTACGAGCAGTACTTC
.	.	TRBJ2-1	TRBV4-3	CASSQDFGGDEQFF	TGCGCCAGCAGCCAAGACTTCGGCGGTGATGAGCAGTTCTTC
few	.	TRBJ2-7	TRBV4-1	CASSPRAGVSYEQYF	TGCGCCAGCAGCCCCCGGGCAGGGGTTTCCTACGAGCAGTACTTC
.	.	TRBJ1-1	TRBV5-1	CASSLESVVRATEAFF	TGCGCCAGCAGCTTGGAGAGCGTCGTAAGGGCCACTGAAGCTTTCTTT
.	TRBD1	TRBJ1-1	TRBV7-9	CASSLSRTGPDHTEAFF	TGTGCCAGCAGCTTATCCAGGACAGGGCCAGATCACACTGAAGCTTTCTTT
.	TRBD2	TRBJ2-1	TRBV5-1	CASSFPGLVADEQFF	TGCGCCAGCAGCTTCCCGGGACTAGTGGCCGATGAGCAGTTCTTC
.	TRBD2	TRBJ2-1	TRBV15	CATSRSGGLESEQFF	TGTGCCACCAGTAGAAGCGGGGGCCTCGAGAGCGAGCAGTTCTTC
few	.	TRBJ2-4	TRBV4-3	CASSQVDRPADLYF	TGCGCCAGCAGCCAAGTGGATCGCCCGGCAGATCTGTACTTC
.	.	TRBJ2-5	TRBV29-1	CSAEDRETQYF	TGCAGCGCTGAAGACCGAGAGACCCAGTACTTC
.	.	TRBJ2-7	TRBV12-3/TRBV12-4	CASSPDKYEQYF	TGTGCCAGCAGTCCGGACAAATACGAGCAGTACTTC
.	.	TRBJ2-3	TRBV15	CATSRVAGPADTQYF	TGCGCCACCAGCAGAGTGGCGGGCCCCGCAGATACGCAGTATTTT
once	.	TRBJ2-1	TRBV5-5	CASSDSSSVYNEQFF	TGTGCCAGCAGCGATTCCTCTAGCGTCTACAATGAGCAGTTCTTC